A single sample is the source of the 21 T cell receptor beta chains below, sequenced in a study of early T cells in non-severe SARS-CoV-2 infection. Using its own MiXCR run on the 5' RACE reads, TCRdb lists one record per CDR3 protein. This sample carries roughly 70,000 distinct CDR3 sequences, around 19% of them seen once, and the ten largest clones take about 8.4%. The sequencing here drew on whole blood, taken at baseline. These receptors were collected from an adult who was a healthcare worker with PCR-confirmed SARS-CoV-2 infection or an uninfected control (not recorded which).

At least ten counts were recorded for this clonotype. V usage is TRBV5-4 and J usage is TRBJ2-7; 11 nucleotides line up with TRBD1. Germline V gene lookup returns CDR1 SGHNT and CDR2 YYREEE (reference sequence). V shed 4 bases and J 6 bases; nucleotides not matched to a gene: 6. The CDR3 is made up of 14 amino acids. CDR3 nucleotide sequence: TGTGCCAGCAGCGAGGGACAGGGGGACTTCGAGCAGTACTTC. It encodes CASSEGQGDFEQYF. The complete variable domain, with remaining parts taken from reference TRBV5-4 and TRBJ2-7, reads ETGVTQSPTHLIKTRGQQVTLRCSSQSGHNTVSWYQQALGQGPQFIFQYYREEENGRGNFPPRFSGLQFPNYSSELNVNALELDDSALYLCASSEGQGDFEQYFGPGTRLTVT.

This clonotype was seen only a few times. The chain links TRBV30 to TRBJ2-5; 8 nucleotides agree with TRBD1. V trimming: 2 bases; J trimming: 4 bases; junction bases outside the gene matches: 9. Per the germline V gene, CDR1 is GTSNPN and CDR2 is SVGIG (reference sequence). CDR3 size: 15 residues. The CDR3 sequence: CAWSHPTGAGETQYF. DNA of the CDR3: TGTGCCTGGAGTCATCCGACAGGGGCCGGAGAGACCCAGTACTTC.

The chain has TRBV27 and TRBJ1-4; tentative D call: TRBD1 (6 bases). Germline CDR1 MNHEY, CDR2 SMNVEV (reference sequence). Trimming took off 6 bases at V and 4 bases at J, with 12 bases between the two ends. There are 14 residues in the CDR3. The CDR3 DNA is TGTGCCAGCAGGAAAGGGGGGTATAATGAAAAACTGTTTTTT. Amino acids: CASRKGGYNEKLFF.

This clonotype was observed a handful of times. The V and J genes are TRBV2 and TRBJ2-3, with 12 bases fitting TRBD2. Germline V gene sequence: CDR1 SNHLY, CDR2 FYNNEI. The ends lost 4 bases at V and 6 bases at J; junction bases unmatched: 5. The CDR3 has 15 amino acids. In nucleotides, the CDR3 is TGTGCCAGCAGTGGACTAGCGGGGGCCCTGGATACGCAGTATTTT. This translates into CASSGLAGALDTQYF.

This clonotype was recorded once. This chain connects TRBV28 to TRBJ2-2, with D perhaps given as TRBD1 or TRBD2 (5 bases each). Trimming took off 1 base at V and 0 bases at J, with 6 bases between the two ends. Per germline, CDR1 MDHEN and CDR2 SYDVKM. CDR3 length: 15 amino acids. The CDR3 here is CASSLLGPNTGELFF. The CDR3 DNA reads as TGTGCCAGCAGTTTATTGGGACCGAACACCGGGGAGCTGTTTTTT.

This clonotype was found a few times. The chain carries TRBV5-1 and TRBJ2-3; D gene uncertain. Germline V gives CDR1 SGHRS, CDR2 YFSETQ. The CDR3 covers 12 residues. Trimming left V 1 base short and J 4 bases short, with 4 bases between. The CDR3 loop is CASSLRADTQYF. The CDR3 DNA sequence: TGCGCCAGCAGCTTGAGGGCAGATACGCAGTATTTT.

This chain uses TRBV15 with TRBJ2-7, with 7 bases aligning to TRBD1. This CDR3 comprises 12 residues. Unmatched junction bases numbered 5, after V lost 6 bases and J lost 6 bases. Looked up from germline, CDR1 is LNHNV and CDR2 is YYDKDF (reference sequence). The CDR3 loop is CATSTHRGEQYF. The CDR3 DNA sequence: TGTGCCACCAGTACCCACAGGGGCGAGCAGTACTTC.

The CDR3 spells CASSLSNSGSPLHF. In DNA, the CDR3 is TGTGCCAGCAGCTTAAGTAACTCTGGTTCACCCCTCCACTTT. The chain is built from TRBV11-1 and TRBJ1-6; D remains ambiguous. V lost 2 bases and J 9 bases, leaving 11 bases between the germline ends. Per germline, CDR1 SGHAT and CDR2 FQDESV (reference sequence). This CDR3 comprises 14 residues.

This clonotype was observed a few times. The chain is built from TRBV18 and TRBJ1-4, with D hard to call. V was pared by 3 bases and J by 0 bases, with 11 bases between. Germline lookup yields CDR1 KGHSH and CDR2 LQKENI. This CDR3 has 16 residues. CDR3 sequence reads: CASSPQIGTTNEKLFF. CDR3 nucleotide sequence: TGTGCCAGCTCACCCCAAATCGGAACAACTAATGAAAAACTGTTTTTT.

This clonotype was recorded a few times. The genes are TRBV28 and TRBJ2-1; 10 bases map to TRBD1. The CDR3 loop spans 15 amino acids. Germline assignment: CDR1 MDHEN and CDR2 SYDVKM. The J segment lost 5 bases and the V segment lost 4 bases, leaving 5 bases of the junction unmatched. As DNA, the CDR3 is TGTGCCAGCAGTTCTGCCGGGACAGGGGACAATGAGCAGTTCTTC. Protein sequence: CASSSAGTGDNEQFF.

The V and J genes are TRBV27 and TRBJ1-1, with D perhaps TRBD1 (6 bases). The CDR3 spans 16 residues. Germline assignment: CDR1 MNHEY and CDR2 SMNVEV (reference sequence). V lost 3 bases and J lost 1, with 15 bases in between. The CDR3 here is CASSFGAGETNTEAFF. CDR3 DNA sequence: TGTGCCAGCAGTTTCGGGGCAGGGGAGACGAACACTGAAGCTTTCTTT.

This clonotype turned up a few times. The limits of the CDR3 on the DNA are not certain, so only TCRdb's listed CDR3 is given. The chain employs TRBV2 and TRBJ2-7; the listed D gene, TRBD1, was not tested against the DNA. Germline V gene sequence: CDR1 SNHLY, CDR2 FYNNEI. The CDR3 adds up to 17 amino acids, both ends counted. The CDR3 region is CASILGTVGVNSYEQYF.

The table lists this clonotype with many counts. The chain employs TRBV6-4 and TRBJ2-2; D possibly corresponds to TRBD2 (6 bases). Trimming stripped 3 bases from V and 4 bases from J, with 6 bases between. Germline V lookup: CDR1 MRHNA, CDR2 SNTAGT. This CDR3 comprises 13 residues. CDR3 protein: CASSETSTGELFF. The CDR3 region has the DNA TGTGCCAGCAGTGAGACTAGCACCGGGGAGCTGTTTTTT.

This clonotype was seen repeatedly, ten times or more. The V and J genes are TRBV27 and TRBJ1-2, with TRBD1 as a possible D gene (5 bases). V lost 2 bases, J lost 7 bases, and 8 bases lay in between. Germline values: CDR1 MNHEY, CDR2 SMNVEV (reference sequence). The CDR3 has 12 residues. The CDR3: CASSLGGGGYTF. The CDR3 DNA reads as TGTGCCAGCAGTTTAGGGGGTGGTGGCTACACCTTC.

Many counts were recorded for this clonotype. V and J are TRBV7-9 and TRBJ2-1, with D possibly called TRBD1 or TRBD2 (5 bases each). In germline, CDR1 is SEHNR, CDR2 FQNEAQ (reference sequence). The CDR3 covers 15 residues. V was trimmed by 1 base and J by 8 bases, leaving 15 bases between them. The CDR3 is CASSLVGGGPDEQFF. CDR3 nucleotides: TGTGCCAGCAGCTTAGTTGGGGGTGGACCGGATGAGCAGTTCTTC. The full variable domain, its missing parts supplied by reference TRBV7-9 and TRBJ2-1, is DTGVSQNPRHKITKRGQNVTFRCDPISEHNRLYWYRQTLGQGPEFLTYFQNEAQLEKSRLLSDRFSAERPKGSFSTLEIQRTEQGDSAMYLCASSLVGGGPDEQFFGPGTRLTVL.

This clonotype showed up just a few times. The V call is TRBV7-9, the J call TRBJ1-1; a possible D gene is TRBD1 (5 bases). V lost 5 bases to trimming and J lost 1 base, with 14 bases between them. Looked up from germline, CDR1 is SEHNR and CDR2 is FQNEAQ (reference sequence). The CDR3 loop spans 15 amino acids. The CDR3 sequence: CASSPPGPTNTEAFF. CDR3 coding DNA: TGTGCCAGCAGCCCCCCGGGACCGACGAACACTGAAGCTTTCTTT.

The chain joins TRBV7-8 to TRBJ2-3, with D possibly TRBD1 on 6 matching bases. Trimming shortened V by 4 bases and J by 6 bases, and 11 bases separated the two germline ends. Germline CDR1 is SGHVS and CDR2 is FQNEAQ. The length of the CDR3 is 13 residues. CDR3 sequence: CASSSGERDTQYF. CDR3 DNA sequence: TGTGCCAGCAGCTCAGGGGAGCGTGATACGCAGTATTTT.

J is TRBJ1-4 and V is TRBV18; 7 positions agree with TRBD1. The CDR3 extends over 20 amino acids. V lost 4 bases to trimming and J lost 0 bases; unmatched junction nucleotides: 17. Germline CDR1 KGHSH, CDR2 LQKENI. In DNA, the CDR3 is TGTGCCAGCTCACGTATAGAAGGGGGACAGCGTATCGCAACTAATGAAAAACTGTTTTTT. It is translated as CASSRIEGGQRIATNEKLFF.

The chain links TRBV7-9 to TRBJ1-3, with 7 bases lining up with TRBD1. Losses at the gene ends were 4 bases for V and 4 bases for J; bases not matched to a gene: 4. The CDR3 loop spans 14 amino acids. The germline V gene has CDR1 SEHNR and CDR2 FQNEAQ (reference sequence). The chain's CDR3 is CASSSTGRGNTIYF. In DNA form, the CDR3 reads TGTGCCAGCAGCTCGACAGGGCGCGGAAACACCATATATTTT.

There are many counts of this clonotype. V usage is TRBV6-5 and J usage is TRBJ2-1; TRBD1 is a possible D gene (5 bases). Per the germline V gene, CDR1 is MNHEY and CDR2 is SVGAGI. This CDR3 comprises 15 residues. V dropped 6 bases and J dropped 1 base, with 13 bases sitting between them. The CDR3 protein is CASRAGKWSYNEQFF. The CDR3 nucleotides are TGTGCCAGCAGGGCAGGGAAGTGGTCCTACAATGAGCAGTTCTTC.

The chain combines TRBV20-1 with TRBJ2-1; D is possibly TRBD2 (6 bases). CDR3 size: 16 residues. V was trimmed by 6 bases and J by 2 bases, leaving 20 bases between them. CDR1 and CDR2 (germline): DFQATT, SNEGSKA (reference sequence). The CDR3 bases are TGCAGTGCCCCTGGGAGCTCCGGAGGGCCCTACAATGAGCAGTTCTTC. It translates to CSAPGSSGGPYNEQFF.